What follows are 11 T cell receptor beta chains derived from one specimen sequenced in a study of blood T cell repertoires in COVID-19. Clones were sequenced by immunoSEQ multiplex PCR, and TCRdb holds only the in-frame ones, with some missing. This sample has roughly 230,000 clones, with roughly 84% found just once. Material for sequencing was PBMCs or T cells enriched from blood (not recorded which). All receptors derive from a man aged 25-45 years in a cohort exposed to, infected with or recovered from COVID-19 (not recorded which).

The V call is TRBV7-3, the J call TRBJ2-1; 8 bases agree with TRBD2. The CDR3 is made up of 15 amino acids. The V gene's germline CDR1 is SGHTA and CDR2 FQGTGA. V lost 3 bases and J lost 6; bases outside the gene matches: 7. The CDR3 sequence is CASSLTSDYGNEQFF. CDR3 DNA sequence: TGTGCCAGCAGCTTGACTAGCGACTATGGCAATGAGCAGTTCTTC.

The V gene is TRBV28, the J gene TRBJ2-3, with a weak D call TRBD1 (5 bases). V shed 5 bases and J shed 1 base, with 16 bases lying between them. CDR1 MDHEN and CDR2 SYDVKM come from the germline V gene. The CDR3 runs to 16 residues. In nucleotides, the CDR3 is TGTGCCAGCAGTCCTTCAGGGCTTACCGGCACAGATACGCAGTATTTT. It translates to CASSPSGLTGTDTQYF.

The CDR3 nucleotides read TGTGCCAGCAGCCCAAACTCTGGAAACACCATATATTTT. Its translation is CASSPNSGNTIYF. The J gene is TRBJ1-3, the V gene TRBV7-2; D not resolved. There are 13 residues in the CDR3. The ends were cut back, 5 bases at V and 0 bases at J, with 5 bases in the middle. Germline CDR1 is SGHTA and CDR2 is FQGNSA.

V is TRBV9 and J is TRBJ1-2, with 8 positions matching TRBD1. Unmatched junction bases numbered 7, after V lost 1 base and J lost 8 bases. The germline V gene encodes CDR1 SGDLS and CDR2 YYNGEE. The CDR3 covers 14 residues. Here the CDR3 DNA reads TGTGCCAGCAGCGTAAACAGGGGGTACAGGGGCTACACCTTC. It codes for CASSVNRGYRGYTF.

V usage is TRBV9 and J usage is TRBJ2-7; D is unresolved. The CDR3 has 16 amino acids. The germline V gene encodes CDR1 SGDLS and CDR2 YYNGEE. The V gene lost 3 bases and the J gene lost 0 bases, with 16 bases spanning the gap. Here the CDR3 DNA reads TGTGCCAGCAGCGAAGTCCCCACAGTCAGCTCCTACGAGCAGTACTTC. It encodes CASSEVPTVSSYEQYF.

The chain carries TRBV3-1 (or the pseudogene TRBV3-2) and TRBJ1-1; 9 nucleotides agree with TRBD1. Trimming cost V 3 bases and J 1 base; bases outside gene matches: 3. Germline V gene sequence: CDR1 LGHDT, CDR2 YNNKEL (reference sequence). This CDR3 has 15 amino acids. CDR3 in DNA: TGTGCCAGCAGCCAGGACAGGGGCAGGAACACTGAAGCTTTCTTT. This sequence encodes CASSQDRGRNTEAFF.

This clone was detected only once. The gene calls are TRBV28 and TRBJ2-7, with TRBD1 matching 7 bases. There are 15 residues in the CDR3. Germline CDR1 and CDR2: MDHEN and SYDVKM. The V gene end was trimmed by 5 bases and the J gene end by 4 bases; junction bases not matched to a gene: 11. The CDR3 nucleotides are TGTGCCAGCAGTCTCCTCCGGGACAGCACTTACGAGCAGTACTTC. This encodes CASSLLRDSTYEQYF.

This chain links TRBV19 with TRBJ1-5; weak D call: TRBD1 (6 bases). Trimming stripped 6 bases from V and 5 bases from J, with 14 bases between. CDR3 length: 14 amino acids. The V gene's germline CDR1 is LNHDA and CDR2 SQIVND (reference sequence). The chain's CDR3 is CASSPTGSYQPQHF. The CDR3 nucleotides read TGTGCCAGTAGCCCGACAGGATCCTATCAGCCCCAGCATTTT. The full variable domain, rest sourced from reference TRBV19 and TRBJ1-5, is DGGITQSPKYLFRKEGQNVTLSCEQNLNHDAMYWYRQDPGQGLRLIYYSQIVNDFQKGDIAEGYSVSREKKESFPLTVTSAQKNPTAFYLCASSPTGSYQPQHFGDGTRLSIL.

This clone turned up a few times. V is TRBV5-4 and J is TRBJ2-7; TRBD2 is a possible D gene (5 bases). The V gene's germline CDR1 is SGHNT and CDR2 YYREEE (reference sequence). V lost 4 bases and J lost 6, with 11 bases in between. The CDR3 totals 12 residues. CDR3 amino acids: CASSREGREQYF. CDR3 DNA: TGTGCCAGCAGCCGCGAGGGTCGCGAGCAGTACTTC.

The J gene is TRBJ1-5, the V gene TRBV5-1; 7 nucleotides align to TRBD1. The CDR3 runs to 15 residues. Germline V CDR1 and CDR2: SGHRS, YFSETQ. With 1 base clipped from V and 4 bases from J, the junction kept 5 bases outside the gene matches. The chain's CDR3 is CASSLTGAPNQPQHF. The CDR3 region has the DNA TGCGCCAGCAGCTTGACAGGGGCCCCAAATCAGCCCCAGCATTTT.

The chain uses TRBV28 and TRBJ1-5; the D gene is possibly TRBD1 (6 bases). The V gene's germline CDR1 is MDHEN and CDR2 SYDVKM. V was shortened by 1 base and J by 3 bases, with 13 bases between the two germline ends. CDR3 length equals 16 residues. The chain's CDR3 is CASSLSVDRPNQPQHF. Written as DNA, the CDR3 is TGTGCCAGCAGTTTATCCGTGGACAGACCCAATCAGCCCCAGCATTTT.